The present T cell receptor (beta chain) was sequenced within a study of OX40 agonist ivuxolimab in advanced cancers. Study information: The dose-escalation cohort was approximately 85% male, with a mean age of about 56 years, ranging about 23 to 80. Prior anti-PD-1, anti-PD-L1 or anti-CTLA-4 therapy was allowed; less than 45% had some. Study-level points and caveats: Normalized T-cell clonal expansion was also low in some nonresponders. No antigen was identified for the clonally expanded peripheral T cells.

Only in-frame clones appear in the TCRdb table, and some are missing; sequencing was by immunoSEQ multiplex PCR. The sample holds under 65,000 clones; approximately 85% are singletons and the top ten take about 3%. The V end lost 8 bases, the J end lost 0 bases, and 10 bases lay between the germline ends. Germline CDR1 SGHVS, CDR2 FNYEAQ. This CDR3 is built from 14 residues. Remarks on this clone: Its target is unknown.

The receptor was derived from an adult with an advanced solid tumor such as melanoma, head and neck, liver or kidney cancer. V is TRBV7-6 and J is TRBJ2-2; D gene ambiguous. Sequenced here: CD4+ or CD8+ T cells sorted from blood, sampled in a trial of the OX40 agonist ivuxolimab. CDR3 DNA sequence: TGTGCCAGCCGGGCAGCTTCGAACACCGGGGAGCTGTTTTTT. This encodes CASRAASNTGELFF.